The T cell receptor (beta chain) under discussion was sequenced for a study of control samples from healthy donors and cancer patients. This CDR3 spans 15 amino acids. Trimming shortened V by 0 bases and J by 8 bases, and 11 bases separated the two germline ends. The germline V gene has CDR1 SGHAT and CDR2 FQNNGV. In its sample, this clone was seen a few times. TCRdb's copy holds only in-frame clones and misses some; the assay was immunoSEQ multiplex PCR. The top ten clones hold about 12% of a sample with around 140,000 clones, approximately 94% of them seen once. The rearrangement joins TRBV11-2 to TRBJ1-6; D not certain. Sequenced input: blood. The receptor's source is a man in his forties in good health. CDR3 sequence (DNA): TGTGCCAGCAGCTTAGAGTACCAAAGGGATTCACCCCTCCACTTT. Residues: CASSLEYQRDSPLHF.